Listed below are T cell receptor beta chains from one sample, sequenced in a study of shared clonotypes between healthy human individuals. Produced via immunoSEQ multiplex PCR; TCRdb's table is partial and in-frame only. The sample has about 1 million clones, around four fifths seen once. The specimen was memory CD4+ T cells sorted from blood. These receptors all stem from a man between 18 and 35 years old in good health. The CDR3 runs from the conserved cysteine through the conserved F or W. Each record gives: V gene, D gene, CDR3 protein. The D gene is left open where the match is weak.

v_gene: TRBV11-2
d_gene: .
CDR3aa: CASRREQGIEEKLFF

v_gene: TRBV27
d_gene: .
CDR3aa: CASRKGVSYEQYF

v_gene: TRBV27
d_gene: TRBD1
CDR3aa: CASSLIPGQGKETQYF

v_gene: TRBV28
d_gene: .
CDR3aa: CASSDASKGNTIYF

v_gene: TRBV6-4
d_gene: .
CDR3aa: CASSDNMGDNSREKLFF

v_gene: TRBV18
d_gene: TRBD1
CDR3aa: CASSPNTGGYGYTF

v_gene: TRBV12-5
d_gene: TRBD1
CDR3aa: CASGLAMTGVGYNEQFF

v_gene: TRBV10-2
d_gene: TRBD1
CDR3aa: CASTGTVNQPQHF

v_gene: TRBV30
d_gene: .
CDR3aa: CAWSIAGHRSSGNTIYF

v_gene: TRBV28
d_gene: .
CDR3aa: CASSLMGSGANVLTF

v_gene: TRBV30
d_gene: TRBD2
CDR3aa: CAWSVQLALQETQYF

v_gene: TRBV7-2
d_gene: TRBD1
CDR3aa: CASSSQGGNTIYF

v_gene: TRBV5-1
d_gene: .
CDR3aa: CASSLAAGLGQPQHF

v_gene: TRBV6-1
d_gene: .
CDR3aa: CASLEGHLTYEQYF

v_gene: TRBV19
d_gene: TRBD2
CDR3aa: CASKLAGGLNEQFF

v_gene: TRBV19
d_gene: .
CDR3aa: CASSRRTGTYEQYF

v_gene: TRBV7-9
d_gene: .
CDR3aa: CASSLGGSPNYGYTF

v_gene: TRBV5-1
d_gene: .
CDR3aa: CASSLVGHSYNEQFF

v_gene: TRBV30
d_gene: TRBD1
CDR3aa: CAWSVQGAGEQYF

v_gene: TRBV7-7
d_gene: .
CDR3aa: CARRHDCYEQYF

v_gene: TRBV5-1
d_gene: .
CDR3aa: CASSFGGAITGELFF

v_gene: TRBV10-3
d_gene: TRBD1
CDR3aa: CAIRMGQMNTGELFF

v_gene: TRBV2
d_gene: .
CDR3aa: CASSYDIKAFF

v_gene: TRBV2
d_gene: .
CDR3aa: CASKETRTTEQYF